A selection of T cell receptor beta chains follows, all from one sample in a study of T cell repertoires in cytomegalovirus infection. MiXCR was run by TCRdb on the reads, yielding one entry per CDR3 protein. The sample holds around 530,000 distinct CDR3 sequences, 16% seen once. The sample was CD8+ T cells from PBMCs. These receptors were collected from a human donor in good health (CMV status not recorded). Some clones in this sample may be carry-over from other donors' samples. CDR3s include the opening cysteine and the closing phenylalanine or tryptophan. The order of the fields is D gene, V gene, clone size, J gene, CDR3 DNA, CDR3 protein. The D gene is left open where the match is weak. Only some rows state a clone size, as once, few, many or a class for expanded clones.

-	TRBV29-1	few	TRBJ2-3	TGCAGCGATATCCAGGGCACAGATACGCAGTATTTT	CSDIQGTDTQYF
TRBD2	TRBV28	many	TRBJ2-1	TGTGCCAGCAGCCCTCGGAGCGGGGAATACAATGAGCAGTTCTTC	CASSPRSGEYNEQFF
-	TRBV9	many	TRBJ1-2	TGTGCCAGCAGCGTAGGAAGTGGCTACACCTTC	CASSVGSGYTF
-	TRBV27	once	TRBJ2-5	TGTGCCAGCAGTTTACAGGCAGGGGAGTACCAAGAGACCCAGTACTTC	CASSLQAGEYQETQYF
TRBD1	TRBV6-2/TRBV6-3	-	TRBJ2-5	TGTGCCAGCGTAGGGGGCGGTGAGGAGACCCAGTACTTC	CASVGGGEETQYF
TRBD1	TRBV7-7	few	TRBJ1-4	TGTGCTAGCAGCGAAGGGACAGGGGGCGGTGAAAAACTGTTTTTT	CASSEGTGGGEKLFF
-	TRBV7-9	many	TRBJ1-4	TGTGCCAGCAGCTTAAGGGAGGCGGGGGGGAATGAAAAACTGTTTTTT	CASSLREAGGNEKLFF
-	TRBV15	-	TRBJ1-1	TGTGCCACCAGCAGAGAGAGGGGAGGTGGGACTGAAGCTTTCTTT	CATSRERGGGTEAFF
TRBD2	TRBV7-6	many	TRBJ2-1	TGTGCCAGCAGCTTACCGACTAGCGGGAGGGCCTACGAGCAGTTCTTC	CASSLPTSGRAYEQFF
TRBD2	TRBV3-1	few	TRBJ2-2	TGTGCCAGCAGCCATGTATTAGCGGGAGAGGTGGAGCTGTTTTTT	CASSHVLAGEVELFF
TRBD2	TRBV27	many	TRBJ2-1	TGTGCCAGCAGTTTACTGGGACTAGCGGGAGGGGGTGAGCAGTTCTTC	CASSLLGLAGGGEQFF
-	TRBV10-3	few	TRBJ1-5	TGTGCCCGCGGGGGCAGGGGCAATCAGCCCCAGCATTTT	CARGGRGNQPQHF
-	TRBV7-9	many	TRBJ1-1	TGTGCCAGCAGCCCCCCACCGAACACTGAAGCTTTCTTT	CASSPPPNTEAFF
-	TRBV7-3	many	TRBJ1-1	TGTGCCAGCAGCTTACCGCCAACGAGAATCATGAACACTGAAGCTTTCTTT	CASSLPPTRIMNTEAFF
-	TRBV7-9	many	TRBJ2-5	TGTGCCAGCAGCTTAGGGGCGAACCAAGAGACCCAGTACTTC	CASSLGANQETQYF
-	TRBV27	many	TRBJ2-1	TGTGCCAGCAGTTCCGAGGGGGCCTACAATGAGCAGTTCTTC	CASSSEGAYNEQFF
-	TRBV20-1	-	TRBJ2-3	TGCAGTGCTAGAGGAGAAGGCCTTAGGACAGATACGCAGTATTTT	CSARGEGLRTDTQYF
-	TRBV6-6	-	TRBJ1-1	TGTGCCAGCAGTTACGAGTCTAACACTGAAGCTTTCTTT	CASSYESNTEAFF